This is a list of T cell receptor beta chains from one sample in a study of blood T cell repertoires in COVID-19. The data were produced by immunoSEQ multiplex PCR, yet TCRdb's version contains in-frame clones alone and is incomplete. This sample yields more than 300,000 clones, of which 86% are seen a single time; 1.5% to 2% belongs to the top ten. Material: peripheral blood. All receptors come from a woman aged 45-65 years with acute or convalescent COVID-19. CDR3s include the opening cysteine and the closing phenylalanine or tryptophan. Fields, in order: D gene, V gene, clone size, J gene, CDR3 protein, CDR3 DNA. The D gene is left open where the match is weak. For some rows the clone size is stated as once, few or many, or as a class when expanded; others skip it.

d_gene: TRBD2; v_gene: TRBV7-2; abundance: NA; j_gene: TRBJ2-7; CDR3aa: CASSLASSGSQGEQYF; CDR3nt: TGTGCCAGCAGCTTAGCTTCTAGCGGGAGTCAGGGTGAGCAGTACTTC
d_gene: TRBD1; v_gene: TRBV7-2; abundance: NA; j_gene: TRBJ2-1; CDR3aa: CASSPGQGHINEQFF; CDR3nt: TGTGCCAGCAGCCCGGGACAGGGTCACATCAATGAGCAGTTCTTC
d_gene: NA; v_gene: TRBV7-3; abundance: NA; j_gene: TRBJ2-2; CDR3aa: CASSLNTGELFF; CDR3nt: TGTGCCAGCAGCCTGAACACCGGGGAGCTGTTTTTT
d_gene: NA; v_gene: TRBV7-2; abundance: once; j_gene: TRBJ2-7; CDR3aa: CASSLSPADTYEQYF; CDR3nt: TGTGCCAGCAGCTTATCCCCGGCGGATACCTACGAGCAGTACTTC
d_gene: TRBD2; v_gene: TRBV10-3; abundance: NA; j_gene: TRBJ2-5; CDR3aa: CAITSGIGETQYF; CDR3nt: TGTGCCATCACTAGCGGGATAGGAGAGACCCAGTACTTC
d_gene: TRBD2; v_gene: TRBV4-3; abundance: NA; j_gene: TRBJ2-1; CDR3aa: CASSQDRFASGYNEQFF; CDR3nt: TGCGCCAGCAGCCAAGATCGGTTTGCTAGCGGATACAATGAGCAGTTCTTC
d_gene: NA; v_gene: TRBV7-8; abundance: NA; j_gene: TRBJ2-2; CDR3aa: CASSLVWGSAGELFF; CDR3nt: TGTGCCAGCAGCTTAGTGTGGGGCTCGGCCGGGGAGCTGTTTTTT
d_gene: NA; v_gene: TRBV3-1/TRBV3-2; abundance: few; j_gene: TRBJ2-1; CDR3aa: CASSQDPSDISYNEQFF; CDR3nt: TGTGCCAGCAGCCAGGACCCTAGCGACATCTCCTACAATGAGCAGTTCTTC
d_gene: NA; v_gene: TRBV7-9; abundance: NA; j_gene: TRBJ1-1; CDR3aa: CASSLTPNTEAFF; CDR3nt: TGTGCCAGCAGCCTGACACCGAACACTGAAGCTTTCTTT
d_gene: NA; v_gene: TRBV9; abundance: NA; j_gene: TRBJ2-2; CDR3aa: CASSVGQINTGELFF; CDR3nt: TGTGCCAGCAGCGTCGGACAGATTAACACCGGGGAGCTGTTTTTT
d_gene: TRBD1; v_gene: TRBV5-4; abundance: NA; j_gene: TRBJ1-2; CDR3aa: CASSQKTGRANYGYTF; CDR3nt: TGTGCCAGCAGCCAAAAGACAGGGAGAGCTAACTATGGCTACACCTTC
d_gene: NA; v_gene: TRBV29-1; abundance: NA; j_gene: TRBJ1-1; CDR3aa: CSVDRSNTEAFF; CDR3nt: TGCAGCGTAGACAGGTCGAACACTGAAGCTTTCTTT
d_gene: TRBD1; v_gene: TRBV4-2; abundance: NA; j_gene: TRBJ2-5; CDR3aa: CASSQDRDRPPGTQYF; CDR3nt: TGTGCCAGCAGCCAAGATCGGGACAGGCCGCCAGGGACCCAGTACTTC
d_gene: NA; v_gene: TRBV2; abundance: NA; j_gene: TRBJ2-7; CDR3aa: CASSGNGGLYEQYF; CDR3nt: TGTGCCAGCAGTGGAAACGGGGGACTCTACGAGCAGTACTTC
d_gene: TRBD1; v_gene: TRBV6-1; abundance: NA; j_gene: TRBJ1-3; CDR3aa: CASSASQGATRNTIYF; CDR3nt: TGTGCCAGCAGTGCTTCACAGGGGGCCACGCGGAACACCATATATTTT
d_gene: TRBD1; v_gene: TRBV4-1; abundance: NA; j_gene: TRBJ2-7; CDR3aa: CASSQEKQGSSYEQYF; CDR3nt: TGCGCCAGCAGCCAAGAGAAACAGGGGAGCTCCTACGAGCAGTACTTC
d_gene: TRBD1; v_gene: TRBV15; abundance: NA; j_gene: TRBJ2-7; CDR3aa: CATSPRETGYQYF; CDR3nt: TGTGCCACCAGCCCCAGGGAGACAGGGTATCAGTACTTC
d_gene: NA; v_gene: TRBV24-1; abundance: once; j_gene: TRBJ2-1; CDR3aa: CATSDLQGRRSASYNEQFF; CDR3nt: TGTGCCACCAGTGATTTGCAAGGTCGCAGGTCAGCCTCCTACAATGAGCAGTTCTTC
d_gene: NA; v_gene: TRBV9; abundance: NA; j_gene: TRBJ2-3; CDR3aa: CASSPYTDTQYF; CDR3nt: TGTGCCAGCAGCCCTTACACAGATACGCAGTATTTT
d_gene: NA; v_gene: TRBV15; abundance: NA; j_gene: TRBJ2-1; CDR3aa: CATSRGSGRGNYNEQFF; CDR3nt: TGTGCCACCAGCAGAGGTTCTGGTCGAGGGAACTACAATGAGCAGTTCTTC
d_gene: TRBD1; v_gene: TRBV28; abundance: NA; j_gene: TRBJ1-4; CDR3aa: CASNRGTGGHEKLFF; CDR3nt: TGTGCCAGCAATAGGGGGACAGGGGGGCATGAAAAACTGTTTTTT
d_gene: NA; v_gene: TRBV5-3; abundance: NA; j_gene: TRBJ2-5; CDR3aa: CARSLVFFPDWRETQYF; CDR3nt: TGTGCCAGAAGCTTGGTCTTTTTCCCCGACTGGCGAGAGACCCAGTACTTC
d_gene: NA; v_gene: TRBV4-1; abundance: NA; j_gene: TRBJ1-2; CDR3aa: CASSAQGRKYGYTF; CDR3nt: TGCGCCAGCAGCGCCCAGGGGCGCAAGTATGGCTACACCTTC
d_gene: NA; v_gene: TRBV19; abundance: NA; j_gene: TRBJ2-1; CDR3aa: CASSIDLARGNEQFF; CDR3nt: TGTGCCAGTAGTATAGATCTTGCCAGGGGTAATGAGCAGTTCTTC
d_gene: TRBD2; v_gene: TRBV7-9; abundance: NA; j_gene: TRBJ2-1; CDR3aa: CASSLTSDEQFF; CDR3nt: TGTGCCAGCAGCCTTACTAGCGATGAGCAGTTCTTC
d_gene: NA; v_gene: TRBV24-1; abundance: once; j_gene: TRBJ2-6; CDR3aa: CATSDPGGTGANVLTF; CDR3nt: TGTGCCACCAGTGACCCAGGGGGGACTGGGGCCAACGTCCTGACTTTC
d_gene: NA; v_gene: TRBV28; abundance: NA; j_gene: TRBJ1-1; CDR3aa: CASSLTNREAFF; CDR3nt: TGTGCCAGCAGCCTCACAAACAGGGAAGCTTTCTTT
d_gene: NA; v_gene: TRBV4-1; abundance: NA; j_gene: TRBJ1-6; CDR3aa: CASSQRTVSNSPLHF; CDR3nt: TGCGCCAGCAGCCAACGGACAGTTAGTAATTCACCCCTCCACTTT
d_gene: NA; v_gene: TRBV18; abundance: NA; j_gene: TRBJ1-4; CDR3aa: CASSPGIPSSGTEKLFF; CDR3nt: TGTGCCAGCTCACCAGGGATCCCGTCCAGCGGGACAGAAAAACTGTTTTTT
d_gene: TRBD1; v_gene: TRBV14; abundance: NA; j_gene: TRBJ1-1; CDR3aa: CASSHRPGQLNTEAFF; CDR3nt: TGTGCCAGCAGCCATCGTCCGGGACAGTTGAACACTGAAGCTTTCTTT
d_gene: TRBD1; v_gene: TRBV14; abundance: few; j_gene: TRBJ1-6; CDR3aa: CASSHHRGDNSPLHF; CDR3nt: TGTGCCAGCAGCCACCACAGGGGCGATAATTCACCCCTCCACTTT
d_gene: TRBD2; v_gene: TRBV7-6; abundance: NA; j_gene: TRBJ2-1; CDR3aa: CASSYSGNNNEQFF; CDR3nt: TGTGCCAGCAGCTATAGCGGGAATAACAATGAGCAGTTCTTC
d_gene: TRBD2; v_gene: TRBV5-1; abundance: NA; j_gene: TRBJ2-1; CDR3aa: CASSGSAGGPYNEQFF; CDR3nt: TGCGCCAGCAGCGGCTCCGCGGGAGGACCTTACAATGAGCAGTTCTTC
d_gene: TRBD1; v_gene: TRBV7-9; abundance: NA; j_gene: TRBJ2-5; CDR3aa: CASSSGTGETQYF; CDR3nt: TGTGCCAGCAGCTCCGGGACAGGCGAGACCCAGTACTTC
d_gene: TRBD2; v_gene: TRBV28; abundance: NA; j_gene: TRBJ2-1; CDR3aa: CASSLLRAPQYPSKREAPYNEQFF; CDR3nt: TGTGCCAGCAGTTTATTACGTGCGCCCCAATACCCATCCAAGCGGGAGGCACCCTACAATGAGCAGTTCTTC
d_gene: NA; v_gene: TRBV28; abundance: NA; j_gene: TRBJ2-6; CDR3aa: CASSFIRDSGANVLTF; CDR3nt: TGTGCCAGCAGTTTTATCAGGGACTCTGGGGCCAACGTCCTGACTTTC
d_gene: NA; v_gene: TRBV30; abundance: NA; j_gene: TRBJ1-4; CDR3aa: CAWSEGEGARSNEKLFF; CDR3nt: TGTGCCTGGAGTGAGGGGGAAGGGGCGAGGTCTAATGAAAAACTGTTTTTT
d_gene: NA; v_gene: TRBV3-1/TRBV3-2; abundance: NA; j_gene: TRBJ2-1; CDR3aa: CASSQGTINEQFF; CDR3nt: TGTGCCAGCAGCCAAGGGACTATCAATGAGCAGTTCTTC
d_gene: TRBD1; v_gene: TRBV4-2; abundance: NA; j_gene: TRBJ1-2; CDR3aa: CASSQVTGQGYGYTF; CDR3nt: TGTGCCAGCAGCCAAGTGACAGGGCAGGGCTATGGCTACACCTTC
d_gene: NA; v_gene: TRBV19; abundance: NA; j_gene: TRBJ2-1; CDR3aa: CASSEDRSSYNEQFF; CDR3nt: TGTGCCAGTAGTGAGGATAGGAGCTCCTACAATGAGCAGTTCTTC
d_gene: NA; v_gene: TRBV9; abundance: few; j_gene: TRBJ1-1; CDR3aa: CASSVVAGTMNTEAFF; CDR3nt: TGTGCCAGCAGCGTAGTAGCGGGGACCATGAACACTGAAGCTTTCTTT
d_gene: NA; v_gene: TRBV2; abundance: NA; j_gene: TRBJ1-1; CDR3aa: CASSEMEGSEAFF; CDR3nt: TGTGCCAGCAGTGAAATGGAGGGGTCTGAAGCTTTCTTT
d_gene: TRBD2; v_gene: TRBV5-4; abundance: few; j_gene: TRBJ2-7; CDR3aa: CASSLVGTSAYEQYF; CDR3nt: TGTGCCAGCAGCTTGGTAGGGACTAGCGCCTACGAGCAGTACTTC
d_gene: NA; v_gene: TRBV5-4; abundance: NA; j_gene: TRBJ1-1; CDR3aa: CASSLGQVEAFF; CDR3nt: TGTGCCAGCAGCTTGGGGCAAGTTGAAGCTTTCTTT
d_gene: TRBD2; v_gene: TRBV7-9; abundance: NA; j_gene: TRBJ2-3; CDR3aa: CASSSPLAGRTDTQYF; CDR3nt: TGTGCCAGCAGCTCGCCACTAGCGGGAAGGACAGATACGCAGTATTTT